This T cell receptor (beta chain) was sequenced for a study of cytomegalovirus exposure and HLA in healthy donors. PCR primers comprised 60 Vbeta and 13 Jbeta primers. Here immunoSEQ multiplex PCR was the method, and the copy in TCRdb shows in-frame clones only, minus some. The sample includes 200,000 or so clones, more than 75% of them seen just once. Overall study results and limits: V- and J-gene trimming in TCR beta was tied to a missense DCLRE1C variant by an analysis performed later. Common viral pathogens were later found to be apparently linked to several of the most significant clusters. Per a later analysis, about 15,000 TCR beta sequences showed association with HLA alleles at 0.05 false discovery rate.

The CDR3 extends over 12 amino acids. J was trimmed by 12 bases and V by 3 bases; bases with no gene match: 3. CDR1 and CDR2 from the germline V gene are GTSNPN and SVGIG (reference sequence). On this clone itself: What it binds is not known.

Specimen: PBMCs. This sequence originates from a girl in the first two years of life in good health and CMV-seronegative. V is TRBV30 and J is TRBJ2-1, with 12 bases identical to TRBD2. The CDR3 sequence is CAWSSLAGGQFF. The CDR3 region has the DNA TGTGCCTGGAGCTCACTAGCGGGAGGGCAGTTCTTC.